What follows describes a single T cell receptor beta chain. This CDR3 has 14 amino acids. V lost 0 bases, J lost 4 bases, and 10 bases lay in between. Germline V gene data show CDR1 as SGHNT and CDR2 as YYREEE (reference sequence). The repertoire was sequenced with immunoSEQ multiplex PCR; TCRdb's copy has only in-frame clones and lacks some. The sample has about 86,000 clones, approximately 86% seen once. This sample was included in a study of blood T cell repertoires in COVID-19. At the level of the study: The United States, Italy and Spain supplied acute and convalescent COVID-19 samples. PBMCs, B-cell-depleted T cells, or T cells provided the cDNA or gDNA that made up the material.

The rearrangement links TRBV5-4 to TRBJ1-1, with D perhaps matching TRBD1 (6 bases). This TCR was sampled from a man aged 50-59 years with acute or convalescent COVID-19. Material for sequencing was peripheral blood. In DNA form, the CDR3 reads TGTGCCAGCAGCTTGGGGGGGCCAGGCACTGAAGCTTTCTTT. Residues: CASSLGGPGTEAFF.